This TCR beta chain was sequenced during a study of regulatory T cells in long-lasting Graves disease. Study outcomes and limitations: Newly diagnosed Graves' patients exceeded persistent ones in TCR diversity.

The CDR3 covers 17 residues. With 5 bases removed from V and 6 bases from J, the gap between germline ends came to 26 bases. Germline CDR1 reads ENHRY; CDR2 reads SYGVKD. According to the study, TCR beta libraries were built with iRepertoire HTBI primers and CDR3-region Arm-PCR. Each CDR3 protein is one row after TCRdb ran MiXCR on the multiplex PCR reads. The repertoire holds hundreds of thousands of distinct CDR3 sequences, with roughly 20% as singletons. This clonotype was detected only a few times. Its antigen remains unknown. Documented time point: persistent/refractory GD, antithyroid drugs over 5 years with positive TRAb. PBMCs provided the RNA from which the TCR library was made.

The sequencing used peripheral blood mononuclear cells (PBMCs), collected when the disease was refractory, from a patient treated with antithyroid drugs. The chain is built from TRBV10-3 and TRBJ2-7; D gene unclear. The clonotype comes from a female donor with Graves disease. The CDR3: CAISPPLVQGLGGEQYF. The CDR3 DNA follows: TGTGCCATCAGTCCCCCTCTTGTCCAAGGATTGGGTGGCGAGCAGTACTTC.